This is a list of T cell receptor beta chains from one sample in a study of cytomegalovirus exposure and HLA in healthy donors. Libraries were prepared by immunoSEQ multiplex PCR; TCRdb keeps only in-frame clonotypes and omits some of them. The data show roughly 190,000 clones, around 77% seen once. What was sequenced was PBMCs. The source of these receptors is a young woman in good health and CMV-seronegative. Each CDR3 is given with its conserved first and last residue. The D gene is left open where the match is weak. Clone size is shown for a subset of rows, as once, few, many or a class of expanded clone.

.	few	TRBJ2-5	TRBV6-6	TGTGCCAGCAGTTACTCGGACTCGGTGAGAGAGACCCAGTACTTC	CASSYSDSVRETQYF
.	.	TRBJ1-6	TRBV28	TGTGCCAGCAGTTTATCCAGGGGCGGTAATTCACCCCTCCACTTT	CASSLSRGGNSPLHF
TRBD2	.	TRBJ2-3	TRBV28	TGTGCCAGCAGACGGACTAGCGGGGGGTCCACAGATACGCAGTATTTT	CASRRTSGGSTDTQYF
.	.	TRBJ1-2	TRBV7-9	TGTGCCAGCAGCTTAGCGGCAGGGAACTATGGCTACACCTTC	CASSLAAGNYGYTF
TRBD1	.	TRBJ2-1	TRBV19	TGTGCCAGTAGTCGGGGGACAGGGAGGAATGAGCAGTTCTTC	CASSRGTGRNEQFF
.	once	TRBJ1-1	TRBV9	TGTGCCAGCAGCGTAGAGGTAAGGGTTAGCGGCACTGAAGCTTTCTTT	CASSVEVRVSGTEAFF
.	.	TRBJ1-2	TRBV5-8	TGTGCCAGCAGCTCACCCATCCTCGGACAGCATGGCTACACCTTC	CASSSPILGQHGYTF
.	.	TRBJ1-1	TRBV2	TGTGCCAGCAGGGCCGGGACTCTCCGGCTGGTGAACACTGAAGCTTTCTTT	CASRAGTLRLVNTEAFF
TRBD1	.	TRBJ2-7	TRBV11-2	TGTGCCAGCAGCTTCCCGGGACAGGAGGGGTACGAGCAGTACTTC	CASSFPGQEGYEQYF
TRBD1	.	TRBJ1-1	TRBV10-1	TGCGCCAGCAGTCCGACAGGGGTGGGGACTGAAGCTTTCTTT	CASSPTGVGTEAFF
TRBD2	.	TRBJ2-5	TRBV28	TGTGCCAGCAGACCATGGGGGACTACTGGCGGAGAGACCCAGTACTTC	CASRPWGTTGGETQYF
.	.	TRBJ1-1	TRBV7-2	TGTGCCAGCAGCTTAGCGCCTTTAGGGGATGGCACTGAAGCTTTCTTT	CASSLAPLGDGTEAFF
TRBD2	.	TRBJ2-7	TRBV6-5	TGTGCCAGCAGAAGACTAGCGGGGGAGGGAGAGCAGTACTTC	CASRRLAGEGEQYF
.	.	TRBJ1-1	TRBV5-1	TGCGCCAGCAGTCTCTCAGGGTCAAACACTGAAGCTTTCTTT	CASSLSGSNTEAFF
TRBD1	.	TRBJ2-7	TRBV9	TGTGCCAGCAGCGTAGGGGGACAGGGGACTACGGCGCAGTACTTC	CASSVGGQGTTAQYF
TRBD1	.	TRBJ1-1	TRBV7-9	TGTGCCAGCAGCTCCGGGACAGTTGGTCTGAAGAACACTGAAGCTTTCTTT	CASSSGTVGLKNTEAFF
.	.	TRBJ2-5	TRBV7-2	TGTGCCAGCAGCCTCCACGGCAGGGGAGAGACCCAGTACTTC	CASSLHGRGETQYF
.	.	TRBJ2-1	TRBV7-9	TGTGCCAGCAGCTTAGTGGGGGACTTCGATGAGCAGTTCTTC	CASSLVGDFDEQFF
.	few	TRBJ1-3	TRBV28	TGTGCCAGCAGTACTAGACGCGGAGGAAACACCATATATTTT	CASSTRRGGNTIYF
.	.	TRBJ1-1	TRBV19	TGTGCCAGTAGTTCGCGGACATTGATGAACACTGAAGCTTTCTTT	CASSSRTLMNTEAFF
.	few	TRBJ2-2	TRBV13	TGTGCCAGCAGCCAAAGAGTCGCCGGGGAGCTGTTTTTT	CASSQRVAGELFF
TRBD1	.	TRBJ2-4	TRBV28	TGTGCCAGCAGTCGGGACAGGGCCGGGAACATTCAGTACTTC	CASSRDRAGNIQYF
TRBD1	.	TRBJ1-2	TRBV7-9	TGTGCCAGCAGCTCATTGACAGGGAACTATGGCTACACCTTC	CASSSLTGNYGYTF
TRBD1	.	TRBJ2-7	TRBV6-6	TGTGCCAGCAGTTTCTCCGGGACAGACTTCTACGAGCAGTACTTC	CASSFSGTDFYEQYF
.	.	TRBJ2-7	TRBV28	TGTGCCAGCAGTTCGGGCTACGAGCAGTACTTC	CASSSGYEQYF
.	.	TRBJ1-1	TRBV28	TGTGCCAGCCCAGTTCCCCCGGCGGGGGCGAGCACTGAAGCTTTCTTT	CASPVPPAGASTEAFF
.	.	TRBJ1-2	TRBV20-1	TGCAGTGCTAGAGATCCGGAGAACACCTTC	CSARDPENTF
.	.	TRBJ2-5	TRBV7-6	TGTGCCAGCAGCTTAGCCGAGGGAACGCAAGAGACCCAGTACTTC	CASSLAEGTQETQYF
.	few	TRBJ1-3	TRBV14	TGTGCCAGCAGCCCGGGACTATTTGTGGGAAACACCATATATTTT	CASSPGLFVGNTIYF
TRBD2	.	TRBJ2-2	TRBV7-6	TGTGCCAGCAGCACAAGTAGCGGGGGAGCTTATGGGTATACCGGGGAGCTGTTTTTT	CASSTSSGGAYGYTGELFF
.	.	TRBJ1-2	TRBV27	TGTGCCAGCAGGGAGACTCGGGGGGCGATTGGCTACACCTTC	CASRETRGAIGYTF
TRBD2	few	TRBJ2-1	TRBV28	TGTGCCAGCAGTCTTACGGATGGTCTAGCGGATGATGAGCAGTTCTTC	CASSLTDGLADDEQFF
.	.	TRBJ1-6	TRBV6-4	TGTGCCAGCAGTGACCCCCCAGATTATAATTCACCCCTCCACTTT	CASSDPPDYNSPLHF
TRBD2	.	TRBJ2-1	TRBV9	TGTGCCAGCAGTGCTCTAGCGGACTCCTACAATGAGCAGTTCTTC	CASSALADSYNEQFF
.	.	TRBJ1-4	TRBV14	TGTGCCAGCAGCCATCGTGAAAAACTGTTTTTT	CASSHREKLFF
.	few	TRBJ1-4	TRBV19	TGTGCCAGTACCTCGTCAGGAAAACTGTTTTTT	CASTSSGKLFF
TRBD1	.	TRBJ2-3	TRBV30	TGTGCCTGGAGTGATTATAAAGGGGGCCAGACAGATACGCAGTATTTT	CAWSDYKGGQTDTQYF
TRBD1	.	TRBJ2-7	TRBV4-3	TGCGCCAGCAGCCCAGGCAGGGGGCTGGGCGAGCAGTACTTC	CASSPGRGLGEQYF
.	.	TRBJ1-2	TRBV28	TGTGCCAGTCAAGGGCGTCAGGGGAACTATGGCTACACCTTC	CASQGRQGNYGYTF
.	few	TRBJ1-3	TRBV6-1	TGTGCCAGCAGGGGCGCCGGGGAGTCTGGAAACACCATATATTTT	CASRGAGESGNTIYF
.	.	TRBJ2-3	TRBV6-6	TGTGCCAGCAGTGCGTCAGATACGCAGTATTTT	CASSASDTQYF
.	.	TRBJ1-6	TRBV19	TGTGCCAGTAGTCAAGACAGCAACTCCTATAATTCACCCCTCCACTTT	CASSQDSNSYNSPLHF
.	.	TRBJ2-1	TRBV2	TGTGCCAGCATTAGGGGATTAAGCTCCTACAATGAGCAGTTCTTC	CASIRGLSSYNEQFF
.	.	TRBJ1-3	TRBV2	TGTGCCAGCAGTGCCCGGGAGTTAGATAACACCATATATTTT	CASSARELDNTIYF
TRBD1	once	TRBJ1-5	TRBV27	TGTGCCAGCAGTTTAGACAGGGGGCACAATCAGCCCCAGCATTTT	CASSLDRGHNQPQHF
TRBD1	.	TRBJ1-2	TRBV6-5	TGTGCCAGCAGAGGACAGGGGGGGAAAAATGGCTACACCTTC	CASRGQGGKNGYTF
.	.	TRBJ2-7	TRBV5-1	TGCGCCAGCAGCTTAGACCCAGCAGCGGCCGAGCAGTACTTC	CASSLDPAAAEQYF
TRBD2	.	TRBJ2-5	TRBV5-1	TGCGCCAGCACCCCAGCAAGAATCGCGGGGGGTAAAGAGACCCAGTACTTC	CASTPARIAGGKETQYF
.	.	TRBJ1-1	TRBV28	TGTGCCAGCAGTTTTGCCCGGGATATGAACACTGAAGCTTTCTTT	CASSFARDMNTEAFF
TRBD1	.	TRBJ1-1	TRBV19	TGTGCCAGCAGTTCGGGACAGTTTGACACTGAAGCTTTCTTT	CASSSGQFDTEAFF
TRBD1	.	TRBJ1-6	TRBV7-3	TGTGCCAGCAGCTTAACGGGGGGACAGTCGGTACTAGTTTCACCCCTCCACTTT	CASSLTGGQSVLVSPLHF
TRBD1	.	TRBJ2-7	TRBV28	TGTGCCAGCAGTTTAATGGGACAGGGGTACCTCTACGAGCAGTACTTC	CASSLMGQGYLYEQYF
TRBD2	.	TRBJ2-1	TRBV7-2	TGTGCCAGCAGCTTAGCGGCTAGCGGGGGGCCAAAATCCGATGAGCAGTTCTTC	CASSLAASGGPKSDEQFF
TRBD2	.	TRBJ2-7	TRBV4-1	TGCGCCAGCAGCCAAGACTCGACTAGCGGGAGATACGAGCAGTACTTC	CASSQDSTSGRYEQYF
.	.	TRBJ1-4	TRBV18	TGTGCCAGCTCAACAGGAGTTTACAATGAAAAACTGTTTTTT	CASSTGVYNEKLFF
.	.	TRBJ1-2	TRBV5-6	TGTGCCAGCAGCCCCGACATGGCGGGTAACTATGGCTACACCTTC	CASSPDMAGNYGYTF
TRBD1	once	TRBJ1-1	TRBV5-1	TGCGCCAGCAGCCCCCTGGGACAGCTGAACACTGAAGCTTTCTTT	CASSPLGQLNTEAFF
.	.	TRBJ2-1	TRBV2	TGTGCCAGCAAGAGCAGGGCATATGAGCAGTTCTTC	CASKSRAYEQFF
TRBD1	.	TRBJ1-2	TRBV19	TGTGCCAGTAGTATTCAATACAGGGGGCCGAACTATGGCTACACCTTC	CASSIQYRGPNYGYTF